Presented here are 29 T cell receptor beta chains from one specimen sequenced in a study of Graves' ophthalmopathy and Graves' hyperthyroidism (dated by TCRdb to 2017 to 2018). Sequenced on an Illumina HiSeq 2000. For repertoire sequencing, TCR beta CDR3 regions were amplified from RNA transcripts. The first round of RT-PCR was done with HTBI primers and the Qiagen OneStep RT-PCR kit, and was followed by a second round of multiplex PCR, then size selection and purification. TCRdb reran the public reads through fastp at Q25 and MiXCR, keeping productive beta chains. When rows share a CDR3 protein, they turn into one entry using the most common DNA and genes. Within this sample are about 740,000 distinct CDR3 sequences, with roughly 40% of them counted one time only. The ten largest clones capture 44% of the sample. Sequencing was performed on peripheral blood. The source is an adult man with Graves' ophthalmopathy.

V is TRBV6-5 and J is TRBJ2-7, with D possibly matching TRBD2 (6 bases). The CDR3 loop spans 13 amino acids. Germline V gene lookup returns CDR1 MNHEY and CDR2 SVGAGI. V was clipped by 0 bases and J by 5 bases, with 8 bases between them. CDR3 sequence: CASSYSAGNEQYF. In DNA form, the CDR3 reads TGTGCCAGCAGTTACTCGGCGGGGAACGAGCAGTACTTC.

J is TRBJ1-5 and V is TRBV20-1; D unresolved. This CDR3 comprises 13 residues. Germline CDR1 and CDR2: DFQATT and SNEGSKA (reference sequence). The CDR3 spells CSSIERNNQPQHF. In DNA, the CDR3 is TGCAGCTCGATAGAGAGGAACAATCAGCCCCAGCATTTT.

At least ten counts were recorded for this clonotype. The rearrangement links TRBV29-1 to TRBJ1-1; no firm D call. Per the germline V gene, CDR1 is SQVTM and CDR2 is ANQGSEA. The CDR3 consists of 11 residues. Trimming removed 4 bases at V and 1 base at J, with 4 bases between. As DNA, the CDR3 is TGCAGCGTTGGGCAGAACACTGAAGCTTTCTTT. It encodes CSVGQNTEAFF.

This chain links TRBV4-3 with TRBJ1-2; 7 nucleotides agree with TRBD1. J was trimmed by 2 bases and V by 1 base; bases with no gene match: 4. Germline V gives CDR1 LGHNA, CDR2 YSLEER. The CDR3 is 15 amino acids. CDR3 bases: TGCGCCAGCAGCCAAGGGGACAGTCTAAACTATGGCTACACCTTC. Protein product: CASSQGDSLNYGYTF.

V is TRBV20-1 and J is TRBJ1-1, with D uncertain. The germline V gene encodes CDR1 DFQATT and CDR2 SNEGSKA (reference sequence). This CDR3 region has 13 residues. The V end lost 6 bases, the J end lost 0 bases, and 11 bases lay between the germline ends. In DNA form, the CDR3 reads TGCAGTGCCCCTGTAGGGATGAACACTGAAGCTTTCTTT. It is translated as CSAPVGMNTEAFF.

The chain is built from TRBV24-1 and TRBJ1-5; D remains unclear. CDR1 is KGHDR and CDR2 is SFDVKD in the germline V gene. The CDR3 contains 13 residues. With 11 bases removed from V and 7 bases from J, the gap between germline ends came to 17 bases. CDR3 in DNA: TGTGCCAGCACCCTTGGCGGAGGCCAGCCCCAGCATTTT. Translating gives CASTLGGGQPQHF.

The rearrangement uses TRBV29-1 and TRBJ2-2; 10 nucleotides match TRBD1. This CDR3 region has 14 residues. In germline, CDR1 is SQVTM, CDR2 ANQGSEA. Losses at the gene ends were 7 bases for V and 11 bases for J; bases not matched to a gene: 13. In DNA form, the CDR3 reads TGCAGCGCTACCGGACAGGGGGTTGTGGGCGAGCTGTTTTTT. Protein product: CSATGQGVVGELFF.

The V gene is TRBV7-9, the J gene TRBJ2-7; 12 nucleotides align to TRBD2. The length of the CDR3 is 15 residues. In germline, CDR1 is SEHNR, CDR2 FQNEAQ (reference sequence). With V trimmed by 5 bases and J by 8 bases, 10 bases remained unmatched. CDR3 bases: TGTGCCAGCAGCCAACCGACTAGCGGGAGAGCTCAGCAGTACTTC. The encoded protein is CASSQPTSGRAQQYF.

This clonotype was seen repeatedly, ten times or more. This chain connects TRBV7-3 to TRBJ1-6, with D tentatively TRBD1 (5 bases). V was cut by 5 bases and J by 0 bases, with 8 bases left in between. The germline V gene has CDR1 SGHTA and CDR2 FQGTGA. This CDR3 has 15 residues. The CDR3 DNA reads TGTGCCAGCAGCATCCAGGGCTCCTATAATTCACCCCTCCACTTT. It encodes CASSIQGSYNSPLHF.

As concerns this clonotype: A read error may account for a junction end that differs from germline. This sequence joins TRBV11-2 and TRBJ2-7, with 10 positions matching TRBD2. The CDR3 totals 15 residues. Germline-derived CDR1 and CDR2 are SGHAT and FQNNGV. This CDR3 is CASSLLAGDSDEQYF. The CDR3 DNA sequence: TGTGCCAGCAGCTTACTAGCGGGGGACTCCGACGAGCAGTACTTC.

The chain combines TRBV10-3 with TRBJ1-2; 9 positions match TRBD1. The CDR3 is 14 amino acids. Germline trimming cut 5 bases from V and 3 bases from J; bases unmatched to any gene: 4. Germline assignment: CDR1 ENHRY and CDR2 SYGVKD. Here the CDR3 reads CAISSTGGHYGYTF. DNA of the CDR3: TGTGCCATCAGTTCCACAGGGGGCCACTATGGCTACACCTTC.

The V gene is TRBV29-1, the J gene TRBJ1-2; unclear D gene. The CDR3 consists of 10 residues. Trimming stripped 8 bases from V and 8 bases from J, with 12 bases between. Germline values: CDR1 SQVTM, CDR2 ANQGSEA. In DNA form, the CDR3 reads TGCAGCAGTTACGCTGGAGGCTACACCTTC. It yields the protein CSSYAGGYTF. Using reference TRBV29-1 and TRBJ1-2 for the parts outside the CDR3, the full variable domain is SAVISQKPSRDICQRGTSLTIQCQVDSQVTMMFWYRQQPGQSLTLIATANQGSEATYESGFVIDKFPISRPNLTFSTLTVSNMSPEDSSIYLCSSYAGGYTFGSGTRLTVV.

The chain joins TRBV7-9 to TRBJ2-2, with 13 bases identical to TRBD2. CDR3 size: 14 residues. The V gene's germline CDR1 is SEHNR and CDR2 FQNEAQ (reference sequence). V was pared by 8 bases and J by 9 bases, with 6 bases of the junction left unmatched. In nucleotides, the CDR3 is TGTGCCAGCGTGGGACTAGCGGGGAGGAGGGAGCTGTTTTTT. Translating it yields CASVGLAGRRELFF.

This rearrangement joins TRBV2 to TRBJ1-2, with a weak D call TRBD1 (6 bases). CDR1 is SNHLY and CDR2 is FYNNEI in the germline V gene. CDR3 size: 13 residues. The V and J ends lost 5 bases and 3 bases respectively, with 10 bases between them. Here the CDR3 reads CASSRQDYYGYTF. CDR3 bases: TGTGCCAGCAGTCGACAGGACTACTATGGCTACACCTTC. Combining the CDR3 with reference TRBV2 and TRBJ1-2 gives the whole variable domain EPEVTQTPSHQVTQMGQEVILRCVPISNHLYFYWYRQILGQKVEFLVSFYNNEISEKSEIFDDQFSVERPDGSNFTLKIRSTKLEDSAMYFCASSRQDYYGYTFGSGTRLTVV.

This rearrangement joins TRBV20-1 to TRBJ2-5; D remains ambiguous. CDR3 length: 15 amino acids. The germline CDR1 and CDR2 sequences are DFQATT and SNEGSKA (reference sequence). Deletions cut 0 bases from V and 1 base from J, with 12 bases between. The CDR3 sequence is CSARDWSQIQETQYF. The DNA for the CDR3 is TGCAGTGCTAGAGATTGGTCGCAGATCCAAGAGACCCAGTACTTC.

To note about this clonotype: This sequence may be a read error, since a much larger clone differs from it by one base. Because it lacks the conserved phenylalanine or tryptophan at the end, this CDR3 is likely a read error. The gene calls are TRBV7-9 and TRBJ1-1, with 10 bases aligning to TRBD1. The CDR3 covers 14 residues. CDR1 is SEHNR, CDR2 FQNEAQ, per germline (reference sequence). V gave up 5 bases and J gave up 5 bases; unmatched junction bases: 5. DNA of the CDR3: TGTGCCAGCAGCCTGGGACAGGGGCGAACTGAAGCTTTCCTT. Protein product: CASSLGQGRTEAFL.

This sequence joins TRBV7-8 and TRBJ2-2, with 10 positions matching TRBD2. The CDR3 has 17 residues. Germline V gene data show CDR1 as SGHVS and CDR2 as FQNEAQ. V shed 5 bases, J shed 1 base, and the junction held 7 bases outside the gene matches. CDR3 in DNA: TGTGCCAGCAGCGGGAAGCGGGAGGGGAAGAACACCGGGGAGCTGTTTTTT. As protein: CASSGKREGKNTGELFF. The full variable domain, rest sourced from reference TRBV7-8 and TRBJ2-2, is GAGVSQSPRYKVAKRGQDVALRCDPISGHVSLFWYQQALGQGPEFLTYFQNEAQLDKSGLPSDRFFAERPEGSVSTLKIQRTQQEDSAVYLCASSGKREGKNTGELFFGEGSRLTVL.

There are a few counts of this clonotype. The chain combines TRBV9 with TRBJ1-3, with unresolved D. Deletions cut 4 bases from V and 3 bases from J, with 17 bases between. Looked up from germline, CDR1 is SGDLS and CDR2 is YYNGEE. The CDR3 length is 16 residues. In DNA form, the CDR3 reads TGTGCCAGCAGCTCTCATCGTGCGGACGGTGGAAACACCATATATTTT. It translates to CASSSHRADGGNTIYF.

This clonotype showed up just once. The J gene is TRBJ1-6, the V gene TRBV25-1; possibly TRBD1 for D (6 bases). CDR3 length: 16 residues. V lost 6 bases, J lost 6 bases, and 18 bases lay in between. Looked up from germline, CDR1 is MGHDK and CDR2 is SYGVNS. The CDR3 loop reads CASRGDAGVVNSPLHF. The CDR3 nucleotides read TGTGCCAGCAGGGGAGATGCAGGGGTGGTTAATTCACCCCTCCACTTT.

A note on this clonotype: Being one base from a much bigger clone, this may be a read error. This chain joins TRBV12-5 and TRBJ1-5; tentative D call: TRBD1 (6 bases). The V gene's germline CDR1 is LGHNT and CDR2 FRNRAP. The CDR3 has 15 residues. The DNA of the CDR3 is TGTGCCAGCAGTGATCGGCCAGGGGCTTTTCAGCCCCAGCATTTT. Translated: CASSDRPGAFQPQHF.

The rearrangement joins TRBV6-5 to TRBJ2-5; D might be TRBD2 (5 bases). The CDR3 has 15 amino acids. V lost 5 bases and J lost 1, with 14 bases in between. In germline, CDR1 is MNHEY, CDR2 SVGAGI. The CDR3 region is CASSPSGLSQETQYF. Here the CDR3 DNA reads TGTGCCAGCAGTCCCTCAGGACTCAGCCAAGAGACCCAGTACTTC.

Turning to this clonotype: This could be a read error, since a much larger clone is one nucleotide away. This chain links TRBV7-9 with TRBJ1-2; weak D call: TRBD1 (6 bases). This CDR3 has 15 amino acids. Looked up from germline, CDR1 is SEHNR and CDR2 is FQNEAQ (reference sequence). Trimming took off 1 base at V and 3 bases at J, with 12 bases between the two ends. DNA for the CDR3: TGTGCCAGCAGCTTAGTGCGACAGGTAGACTATGGCTACACCTTC. Translation gives CASSLVRQVDYGYTF.

The genes are TRBV24-1 and TRBJ1-5, with D unresolved. With 11 bases removed from V and 6 bases from J, the gap between germline ends came to 16 bases. Germline V CDR1 and CDR2: KGHDR, SFDVKD. The CDR3 has 13 amino acids. CDR3 in DNA: TGTGCCAGCGCTCTTAACCGGGTTCAGCCCCAGCATTTT. The encoded protein is CASALNRVQPQHF.

The chain uses TRBV6-5 and TRBJ2-5, with a weak D call TRBD1 (5 bases). The V gene's germline CDR1 is MNHEY and CDR2 SVGAGI. The V end was cut by 8 bases, the J end by 5 bases, with 12 bases between. The CDR3 spans 12 residues. The chain's CDR3 is CASGRVGETQYF. CDR3 DNA: TGTGCCAGCGGCAGGGTTGGGGAGACCCAGTACTTC.

At least ten counts were recorded for this clonotype. This chain joins TRBV19 and TRBJ1-6, with TRBD1 identical over 9 bases. The CDR3 is 14 residues long. Germline lookup yields CDR1 LNHDA and CDR2 SQIVND (reference sequence). V was pared by 5 bases and J by 8 bases, with 4 bases of the junction left unmatched. Here the CDR3 DNA reads TGTGCCAGTAGTCCCTGGACAGGGGATTCACCCCTCCACTTT. It specifies CASSPWTGDSPLHF.

The chain combines TRBV2 with TRBJ2-7, with D possibly being TRBD1 (6 bases). The ends were cut back, 5 bases at V and 3 bases at J, with 11 bases in the middle. From germline, CDR1 is SNHLY and CDR2 FYNNEI. The CDR3 is 13 amino acids. This CDR3 reads CASSKQGRYEQYF. The CDR3 DNA reads as TGTGCCAGCAGTAAACAGGGTCGCTACGAGCAGTACTTC.

The rearrangement joins TRBV2 to TRBJ2-5, with a weak D call TRBD2 (5 bases). CDR1 is SNHLY and CDR2 is FYNNEI in the germline V gene. CDR3 length equals 13 residues. V shed 7 bases and J shed 4 bases, with 13 bases lying between them. This CDR3 reads CASNTGIRETQYF. The CDR3, as DNA: TGTGCCAGCAACACGGGAATAAGAGAGACCCAGTACTTC.

In its sample, this clonotype was seen a few times. The genes are TRBV4-1 and TRBJ2-5, with TRBD2 matching 8 bases. There are 17 residues in the CDR3. CDR1 MGHRA and CDR2 YSYEKL come from the germline V gene. The V segment lost 1 base and the J segment 9 bases; nucleotides outside the gene matches: 16. CDR3 nucleotides: TGCGCCAGCAGCCAAGCCCAACTAGCGGCTTCGCGGGAGGCCCAGTACTTC. Translating it yields CASSQAQLAASREAQYF.

Remarks on this clonotype: A much larger clone lies one base from this, so it may be a read error. V usage is TRBV2 and J usage is TRBJ1-5; D is ambiguous. The length of the CDR3 is 15 residues. Germline CDR1 and CDR2: SNHLY and FYNNEI. DNA for the CDR3: TGTGCCAGCAGTCCCTCTTTGTCCGTCAATCAGCCCCGGCATTTT. Residues: CASSPSLSVNQPRHF.